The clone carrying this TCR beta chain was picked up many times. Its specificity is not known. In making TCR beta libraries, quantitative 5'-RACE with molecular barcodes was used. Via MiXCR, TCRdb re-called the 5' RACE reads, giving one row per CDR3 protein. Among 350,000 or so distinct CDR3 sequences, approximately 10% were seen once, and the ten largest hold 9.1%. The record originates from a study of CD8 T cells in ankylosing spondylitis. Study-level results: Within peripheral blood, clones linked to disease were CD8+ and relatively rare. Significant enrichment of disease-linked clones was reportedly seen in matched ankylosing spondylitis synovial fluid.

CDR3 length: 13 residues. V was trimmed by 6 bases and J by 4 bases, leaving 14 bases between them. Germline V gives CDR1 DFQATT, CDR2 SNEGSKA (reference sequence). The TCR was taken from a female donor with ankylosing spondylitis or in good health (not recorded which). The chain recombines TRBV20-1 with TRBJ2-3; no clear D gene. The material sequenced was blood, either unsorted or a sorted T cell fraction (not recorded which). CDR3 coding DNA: TGCAGTGCCACGGGCCTTTCTGCAGATACGCAGTATTTT. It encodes CSATGLSADTQYF.